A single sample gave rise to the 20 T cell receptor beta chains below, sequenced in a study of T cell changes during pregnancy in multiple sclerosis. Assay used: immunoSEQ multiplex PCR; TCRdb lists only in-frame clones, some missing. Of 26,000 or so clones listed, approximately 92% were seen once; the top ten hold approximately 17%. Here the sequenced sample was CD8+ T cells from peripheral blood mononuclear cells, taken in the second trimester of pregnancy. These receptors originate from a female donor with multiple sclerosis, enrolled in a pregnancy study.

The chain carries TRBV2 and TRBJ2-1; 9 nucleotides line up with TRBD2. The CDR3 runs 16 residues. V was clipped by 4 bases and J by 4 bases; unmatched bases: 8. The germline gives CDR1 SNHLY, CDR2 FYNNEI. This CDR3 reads CASSGSGTSLYNEQFF. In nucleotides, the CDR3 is TGTGCCAGCAGTGGATCCGGGACTAGCCTATACAATGAGCAGTTCTTC.

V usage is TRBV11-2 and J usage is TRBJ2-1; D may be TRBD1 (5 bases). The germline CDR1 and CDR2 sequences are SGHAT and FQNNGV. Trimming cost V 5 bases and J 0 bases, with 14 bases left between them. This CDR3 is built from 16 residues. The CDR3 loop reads CASSLLTASSYNEQFF. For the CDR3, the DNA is TGTGCCAGCAGCCTTTTGACAGCCAGCTCCTACAATGAGCAGTTCTTC.

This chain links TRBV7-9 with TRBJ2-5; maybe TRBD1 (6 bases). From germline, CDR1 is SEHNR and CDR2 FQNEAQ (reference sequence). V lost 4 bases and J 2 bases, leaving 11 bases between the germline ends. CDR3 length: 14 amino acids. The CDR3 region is CASSSTGFQETQYF. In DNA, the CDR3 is TGTGCCAGCAGCTCTACAGGGTTTCAAGAGACCCAGTACTTC.

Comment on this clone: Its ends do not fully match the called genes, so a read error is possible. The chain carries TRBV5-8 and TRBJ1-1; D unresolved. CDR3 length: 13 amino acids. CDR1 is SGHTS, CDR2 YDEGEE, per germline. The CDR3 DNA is TGTGCCAGCAGCTTGGCAGTGAATACTGAAGCTTTCTTT. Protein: CASSLAVNTEAFF.

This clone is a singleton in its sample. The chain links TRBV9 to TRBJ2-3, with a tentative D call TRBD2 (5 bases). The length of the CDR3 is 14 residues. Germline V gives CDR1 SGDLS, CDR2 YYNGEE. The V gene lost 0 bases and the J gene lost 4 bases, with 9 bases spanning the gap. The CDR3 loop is CASSVGDGADTQYF. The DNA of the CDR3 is TGTGCCAGCAGCGTAGGCGACGGGGCAGATACGCAGTATTTT.

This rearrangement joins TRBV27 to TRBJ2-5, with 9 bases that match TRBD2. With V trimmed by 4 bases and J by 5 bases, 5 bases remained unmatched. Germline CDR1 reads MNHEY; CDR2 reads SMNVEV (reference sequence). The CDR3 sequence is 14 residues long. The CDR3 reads CASSYSGRGETQYF. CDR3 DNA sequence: TGTGCCAGCAGTTATAGCGGGAGAGGGGAGACCCAGTACTTC.

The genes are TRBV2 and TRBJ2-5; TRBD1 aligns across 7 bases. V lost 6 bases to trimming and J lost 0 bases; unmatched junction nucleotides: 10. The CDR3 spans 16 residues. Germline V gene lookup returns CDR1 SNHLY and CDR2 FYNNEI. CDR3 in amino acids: CASRDDRALYQETQYF. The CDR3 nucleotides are TGTGCCAGCAGGGATGACAGGGCCTTATACCAAGAGACCCAGTACTTC.

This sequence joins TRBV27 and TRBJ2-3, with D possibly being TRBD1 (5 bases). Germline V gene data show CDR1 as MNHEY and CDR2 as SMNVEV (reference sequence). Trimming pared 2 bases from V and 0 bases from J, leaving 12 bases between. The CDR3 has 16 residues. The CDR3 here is CASSLMAGLSTDTQYF. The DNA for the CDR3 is TGTGCCAGCAGTTTAATGGCAGGGCTGAGCACAGATACGCAGTATTTT.

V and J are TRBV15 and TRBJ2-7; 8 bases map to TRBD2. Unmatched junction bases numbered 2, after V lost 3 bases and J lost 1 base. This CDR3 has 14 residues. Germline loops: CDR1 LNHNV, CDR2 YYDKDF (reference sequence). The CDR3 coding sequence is TGTGCCACCAGCAGTGGCGGGAGGTCCTACGAGCAGTACTTC. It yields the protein CATSSGGRSYEQYF. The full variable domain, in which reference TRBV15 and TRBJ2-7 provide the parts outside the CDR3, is DAMVIQNPRYQVTQFGKPVTLSCSQTLNHNVMYWYQQKSSQAPKLLFHYYDKDFNNEADTPDNFQSRRPNTSFCFLDIRSPGLGDTAMYLCATSSGGRSYEQYFGPGTRLTVT.

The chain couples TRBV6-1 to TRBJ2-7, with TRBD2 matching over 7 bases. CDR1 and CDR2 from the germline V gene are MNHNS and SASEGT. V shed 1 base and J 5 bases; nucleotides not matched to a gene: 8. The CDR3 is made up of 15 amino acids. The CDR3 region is CASSEGWEGGDEQYF. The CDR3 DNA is TGTGCCAGCAGTGAAGGTTGGGAGGGAGGAGACGAGCAGTACTTC.

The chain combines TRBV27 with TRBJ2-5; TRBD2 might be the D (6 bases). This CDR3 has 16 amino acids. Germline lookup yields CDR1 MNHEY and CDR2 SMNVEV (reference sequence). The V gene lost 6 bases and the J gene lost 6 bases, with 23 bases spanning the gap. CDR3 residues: CASSLYSGAQRQTQYF. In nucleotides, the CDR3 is TGTGCCAGCAGCCTTTACTCGGGAGCCCAGCGGCAGACCCAGTACTTC.

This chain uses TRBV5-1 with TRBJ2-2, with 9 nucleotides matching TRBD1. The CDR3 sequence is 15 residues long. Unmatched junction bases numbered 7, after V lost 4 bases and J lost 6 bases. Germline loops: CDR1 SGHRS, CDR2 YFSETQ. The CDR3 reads CASSINRGRSGELFF. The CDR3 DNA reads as TGCGCCAGCAGCATCAACAGGGGGCGGTCCGGGGAGCTGTTTTTT.

The CDR3 sequence: CASAPTSGIYNEQFF. As DNA, the CDR3 is TGTGCCAGCGCCCCAACTAGCGGGATTTACAATGAGCAGTTCTTC. The rearrangement links TRBV13 to TRBJ2-1; 10 bases match TRBD2. CDR1 PRHDT and CDR2 FYEKMQ come from the germline V gene (reference sequence). The V and J ends lost 8 bases and 4 bases, in that order; junction bases with no gene match: 8. CDR3 size: 15 residues.

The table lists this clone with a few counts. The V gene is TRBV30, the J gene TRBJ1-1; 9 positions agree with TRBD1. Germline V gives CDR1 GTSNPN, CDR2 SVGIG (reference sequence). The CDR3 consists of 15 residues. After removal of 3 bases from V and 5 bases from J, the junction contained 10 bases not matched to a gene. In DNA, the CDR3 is TGTGCCTGGAGCCTAAGGGGGACAGGGCGGACTGAAGCTTTCTTT. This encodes CAWSLRGTGRTEAFF.

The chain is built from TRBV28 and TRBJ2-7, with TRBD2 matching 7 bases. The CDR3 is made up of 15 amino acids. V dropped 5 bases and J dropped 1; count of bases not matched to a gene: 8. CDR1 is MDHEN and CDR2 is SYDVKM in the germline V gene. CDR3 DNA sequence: TGTGCCAGCAGTCCCCTTGGGGAGGGGTCCTACGAGCAGTACTTC. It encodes CASSPLGEGSYEQYF.

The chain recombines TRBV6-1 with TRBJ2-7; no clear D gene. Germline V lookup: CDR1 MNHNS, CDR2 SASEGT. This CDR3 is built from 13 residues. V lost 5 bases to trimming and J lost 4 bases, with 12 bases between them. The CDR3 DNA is TGTGCCAGCAGTTCAGGTGCCTTTTACGAGCAGTACTTC. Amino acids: CASSSGAFYEQYF.

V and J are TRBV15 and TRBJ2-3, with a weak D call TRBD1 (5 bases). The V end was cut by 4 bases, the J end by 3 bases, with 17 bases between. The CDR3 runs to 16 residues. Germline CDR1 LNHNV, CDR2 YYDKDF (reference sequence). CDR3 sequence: CATSIGQGLGTDTQYF. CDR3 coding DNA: TGTGCCACCAGCATAGGTCAGGGTTTAGGGACAGATACGCAGTATTTT. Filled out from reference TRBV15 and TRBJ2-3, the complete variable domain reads DAMVIQNPRYQVTQFGKPVTLSCSQTLNHNVMYWYQQKSSQAPKLLFHYYDKDFNNEADTPDNFQSRRPNTSFCFLDIRSPGLGDTAMYLCATSIGQGLGTDTQYFGPGTRLTVL.

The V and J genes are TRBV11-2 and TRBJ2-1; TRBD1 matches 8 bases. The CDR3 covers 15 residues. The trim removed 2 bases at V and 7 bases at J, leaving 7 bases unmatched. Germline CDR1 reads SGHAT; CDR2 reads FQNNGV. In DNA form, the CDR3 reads TGTGCCAGCAGCTTAACGTGGCAGGGGGCGAATGAGCAGTTCTTC. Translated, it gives CASSLTWQGANEQFF. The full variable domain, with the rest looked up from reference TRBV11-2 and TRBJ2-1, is EAGVAQSPRYKIIEKRQSVAFWCNPISGHATLYWYQQILGQGPKLLIQFQNNGVVDDSQLPKDRFSAERLKGVDSTLKIQPAKLEDSAVYLCASSLTWQGANEQFFGPGTRLTVL.

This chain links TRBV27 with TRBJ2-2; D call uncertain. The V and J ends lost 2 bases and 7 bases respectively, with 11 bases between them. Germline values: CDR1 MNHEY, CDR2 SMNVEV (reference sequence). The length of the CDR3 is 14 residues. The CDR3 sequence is CASSLDLLGGELFF. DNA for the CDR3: TGTGCCAGCAGTTTAGACTTGCTGGGCGGGGAGCTGTTTTTT.

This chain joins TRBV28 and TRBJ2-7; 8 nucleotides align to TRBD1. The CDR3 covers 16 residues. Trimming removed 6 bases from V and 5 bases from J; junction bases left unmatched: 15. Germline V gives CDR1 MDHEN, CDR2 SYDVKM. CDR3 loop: CASSHPEGQGANEQYF. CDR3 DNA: TGTGCCAGCAGCCACCCCGAGGGGCAGGGGGCCAACGAGCAGTACTTC.